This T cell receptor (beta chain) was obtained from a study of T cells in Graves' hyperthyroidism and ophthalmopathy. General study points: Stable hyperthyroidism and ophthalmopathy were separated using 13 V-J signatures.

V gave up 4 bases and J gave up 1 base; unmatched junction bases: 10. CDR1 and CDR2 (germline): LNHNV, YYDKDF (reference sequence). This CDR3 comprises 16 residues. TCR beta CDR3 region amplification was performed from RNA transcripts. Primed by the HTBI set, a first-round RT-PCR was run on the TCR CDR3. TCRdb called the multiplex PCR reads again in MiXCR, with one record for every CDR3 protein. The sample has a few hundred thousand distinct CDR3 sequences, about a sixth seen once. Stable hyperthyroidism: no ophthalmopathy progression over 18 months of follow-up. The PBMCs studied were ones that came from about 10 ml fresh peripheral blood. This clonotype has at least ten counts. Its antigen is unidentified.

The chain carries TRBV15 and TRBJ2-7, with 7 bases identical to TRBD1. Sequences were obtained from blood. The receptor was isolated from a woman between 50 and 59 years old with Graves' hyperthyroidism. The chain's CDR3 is CATSKLYRDRSYEQYF. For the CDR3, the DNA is TGTGCCACCAGCAAACTGTACCGGGACAGATCCTACGAGCAGTACTTC.